Listed here are 32 T cell receptor beta chains from one sample, sequenced in a study of CD8 T cells in ankylosing spondylitis. TCRdb independently ran MiXCR on the 5' RACE reads; one entry per CDR3 protein. The profile shows 130,000 to 150,000 distinct CDR3 sequences, roughly 8.8% of them singletons. The source material was synovial fluid, either unsorted or a sorted T cell fraction (not recorded which). The receptor set was obtained from a male donor with ankylosing spondylitis.

The chain carries TRBV6-2 or TRBV6-3 and TRBJ2-7; a weak D match, TRBD1 (6 bases). The CDR3 has 12 residues. Germline lookup yields CDR1 MNHEY and CDR2 SVGEGT. V was shortened by 2 bases and J by 11 bases, with 13 bases between the two germline ends. This CDR3 is CASSYTAGDKYF. DNA of the CDR3: TGTGCCAGCAGTTACACTGCAGGGGATAAGTACTTC.

This clonotype was observed many times. The genes are TRBV6-1 and TRBJ2-7, with no clear D. The CDR3 loop spans 14 amino acids. From germline, CDR1 is MNHNS and CDR2 SASEGT. With 2 bases removed from V and 4 bases from J, the gap between germline ends came to 12 bases. The CDR3 loop reads CASSEQERSYEQYF. CDR3 sequence (DNA): TGTGCCAGCAGTGAACAGGAGCGATCTTACGAGCAGTACTTC.

This clonotype qualifies as large. The rearrangement links TRBV27 to TRBJ1-1; the D gene is possibly TRBD1 (5 bases). The length of the CDR3 is 16 residues. V lost 9 bases and J lost 1, with 21 bases in between. Germline CDR1 is MNHEY and CDR2 is SMNVEV (reference sequence). The CDR3 sequence is CASSSLGADQNTEAFF. Written as DNA, the CDR3 is TGTGCCAGTTCTTCATTAGGGGCAGACCAGAACACTGAAGCTTTCTTT.

The V call is TRBV4-1, the J call TRBJ1-2; perhaps TRBD1 as D (5 bases). CDR1 is MGHRA and CDR2 is YSYEKL in the germline V gene. The CDR3 runs 12 residues. V lost 1 base, J lost 8 bases, and 8 bases lay in between. CDR3 coding DNA: TGCGCCAGCAGCCAAGTTTGGGGCGGCTACACCTTC. It yields the protein CASSQVWGGYTF.

This clonotype was seen a few times. CDR3 in DNA: TGTGCCAGCCGAAGAACCGACAGTTACGAGCAGTACTTC. This sequence encodes CASRRTDSYEQYF. The chain uses TRBV27 and TRBJ2-7; perhaps TRBD1 as D (5 bases). This CDR3 region has 13 residues. Germline assignment: CDR1 MNHEY and CDR2 SMNVEV (reference sequence). Trimming removed 8 bases at V and 4 bases at J, with 15 bases between.

This clonotype was recorded at least ten times. The V call is TRBV7-6, the J call TRBJ2-1, with D perhaps matching TRBD2 (5 bases). Trimming pared 1 base from V and 4 bases from J, leaving 11 bases between. CDR1 is SGHVS and CDR2 is FNYEAQ in the germline V gene. The CDR3 has 15 residues. CDR3 DNA: TGTGCCAGCAGCTTAGTTGACGGGGAATACAATGAGCAGTTCTTC. Translating gives CASSLVDGEYNEQFF.

This clonotype has ten or more counts. This chain connects TRBV6-5 to TRBJ1-5; 9 bases fit TRBD1. V lost 4 bases to trimming and J lost 4 bases; unmatched junction nucleotides: 8. Germline lookup yields CDR1 MNHEY and CDR2 SVGAGI. The CDR3 sequence is 16 residues long. The DNA of the CDR3 is TGTGCCAGCAGTTCCCATGACAGGGGGGAAAATCAGCCCCAGCATTTT. Its translation is CASSSHDRGENQPQHF.

The chain recombines TRBV29-1 with TRBJ2-3, with 7 nucleotides matching TRBD1. Germline V gene data show CDR1 as SQVTM and CDR2 as ANQGSEA. There are 13 residues in the CDR3. V shed 7 bases, J shed 3 bases, and the junction held 7 bases outside the gene matches. The CDR3 region has the DNA TGCAGCGGCGACAGGGAAAAGACAGATACGCAGTATTTT. Protein product: CSGDREKTDTQYF.

V gene TRBV28 combines with J gene TRBJ1-2; the D is unclear. Germline V lookup: CDR1 MDHEN, CDR2 SYDVKM. Trimming pared 5 bases from V and 4 bases from J, leaving 20 bases between. The CDR3 covers 16 residues. Here the CDR3 reads CASSKVEQLLLYGYTF. The CDR3, as DNA: TGTGCCAGCAGTAAGGTGGAACAGCTCCTTCTCTATGGCTACACCTTC.

This clonotype was counted many times. V usage is TRBV7-9 and J usage is TRBJ1-3; D is unresolved. Per the germline V gene, CDR1 is SEHNR and CDR2 is FQNEAQ (reference sequence). V gave up 3 bases and J gave up 0 bases, with 9 bases separating them. The CDR3 has 15 residues. CDR3 residues: CASSFDTYSGNTIYF. CDR3 sequence (DNA): TGTGCCAGCAGCTTCGACACTTACTCTGGAAACACCATATATTTT.

In its sample, this clonotype was seen many times. The genes are TRBV7-2 and TRBJ1-2; TRBD1 is a possible D gene (6 bases). Trimming removed 3 bases at V and 7 bases at J, with 24 bases between. Germline assignment: CDR1 SGHTA and CDR2 FQGNSA. The CDR3 has 17 amino acids. The CDR3 region has the DNA TGTGCCAGCAGCTTGCATTCAGGAACAGGGTTGTCTCTTGGCTACACCTTC. It specifies CASSLHSGTGLSLGYTF.

This clonotype was seen many times. The chain employs TRBV6-4 and TRBJ2-3; 8 nucleotides align to TRBD2. Trimming cost V 2 bases and J 2 bases; bases outside gene matches: 3. The CDR3 has 15 residues. From germline, CDR1 is MRHNA and CDR2 SNTAGT. CDR3 DNA: TGTGCCAGCAGTGACGAAGCGGGAGCCACAGATACGCAGTATTTT. It translates to CASSDEAGATDTQYF.

The chain joins TRBV5-6 to TRBJ2-3, with 9 bases matching TRBD2. The CDR3 extends over 16 amino acids. CDR1 and CDR2 from the germline V gene are SGHDT and YYEEEE. V gave up 0 bases and J gave up 6 bases; unmatched junction bases: 8. The CDR3 loop is CASSLVWTSARDTQYF. CDR3 nucleotide sequence: TGTGCCAGCAGCTTGGTCTGGACTAGCGCGCGGGATACGCAGTATTTT.

In this sample, this clonotype turned up many times. The chain has TRBV7-2 and TRBJ2-7; 8 bases map to TRBD1. CDR1 and CDR2 (germline): SGHTA, FQGNSA. The trim removed 6 bases at V and 6 bases at J, leaving 13 bases unmatched. This CDR3 spans 15 amino acids. The CDR3 is CASSRDRITIREQYF. The CDR3, as DNA: TGTGCCAGCAGTCGGGACAGGATAACCATACGCGAGCAGTACTTC.

V is TRBV6-5 and J is TRBJ2-5, with 8 bases aligning to TRBD1. Germline V lookup: CDR1 MNHEY, CDR2 SVGAGI. The V gene end was trimmed by 3 bases and the J gene end by 0 bases; junction bases not matched to a gene: 6. This CDR3 has 16 residues. This CDR3 is CASSYPGTGNQETQYF. CDR3 sequence (DNA): TGTGCCAGCAGTTATCCCGGGACAGGCAACCAAGAGACCCAGTACTTC.

There are many counts of this clonotype. The chain employs TRBV7-9 and TRBJ2-7; 11 bases are shared with TRBD2. This CDR3 has 14 residues. CDR1 and CDR2 from the germline V gene are SEHNR and FQNEAQ (reference sequence). V dropped 5 bases and J dropped 6; count of bases not matched to a gene: 6. As DNA, the CDR3 is TGTGCCAGCAGCCGGACTAGCGGGCACTCCGAGCAGTACTTC. It specifies CASSRTSGHSEQYF.

The chain joins TRBV19 to TRBJ2-2; 8 positions match TRBD1. V shed 7 bases, J shed 4 bases, and the junction held 8 bases outside the gene matches. Looked up from germline, CDR1 is LNHDA and CDR2 is SQIVND (reference sequence). This CDR3 has 15 residues. CDR3 DNA sequence: TGTGCCAGTACCCTGAGAGGGACAGGCACCGGGGAGCTGTTTTTT. It specifies CASTLRGTGTGELFF.

This clonotype appeared many times. V usage is TRBV5-4 and J usage is TRBJ1-1, with D hard to call. V was cut by 0 bases and J by 3 bases, with 9 bases left in between. The CDR3 is 14 residues long. Germline V gives CDR1 SGHNT, CDR2 YYREEE (reference sequence). This CDR3 reads CASSLGVSDTEAFF. In nucleotides, the CDR3 is TGTGCCAGCAGCTTGGGCGTAAGCGACACTGAAGCTTTCTTT.

This clonotype has more than one count but fewer than ten. V is TRBV9 and J is TRBJ2-2; 8 bases are shared with TRBD2. The junction had 6 bases not matched to a gene; V was cut back by 0 bases and J by 5 bases. CDR3 length: 16 residues. Germline V gene data show CDR1 as SGDLS and CDR2 as YYNGEE. As DNA, the CDR3 is TGTGCCAGCAGCGTAGCGCTAGCGGGTGAAACCGGGGAGCTGTTTTTT. It specifies CASSVALAGETGELFF.

This sequence joins TRBV6-1 and TRBJ2-7, with 10 bases fitting TRBD2. The V gene end was trimmed by 6 bases and the J gene end by 0 bases; junction bases not matched to a gene: 5. The germline CDR1 and CDR2 sequences are MNHNS and SASEGT. The CDR3 consists of 15 residues. This CDR3 reads CASRSSGGPSYEQYF. For the CDR3, the DNA is TGTGCCAGCAGAAGTAGCGGGGGGCCCTCCTACGAGCAGTACTTC.

This clonotype was counted at least ten times. J is TRBJ1-5 and V is TRBV15; D is unclear. This CDR3 has 15 residues. Trimming shortened V by 0 bases and J by 4 bases, and 10 bases separated the two germline ends. Germline lookup yields CDR1 LNHNV and CDR2 YYDKDF (reference sequence). The CDR3 region is CATSRDNVWNQPQHF. For the CDR3, the DNA is TGTGCCACCAGCAGAGATAATGTGTGGAATCAGCCCCAGCATTTT.

The table lists this clonotype with many counts. V is TRBV4-3 and J is TRBJ1-1; D gene unclear. V was trimmed by 1 base and J by 7 bases, leaving 10 bases between them. The germline V gene encodes CDR1 LGHNA and CDR2 YSLEER. This CDR3 has 13 residues. In DNA, the CDR3 is TGCGCCAGCAGCCAAGTGTTGTCCGGTGAAGCTTTCTTT. Translated, it gives CASSQVLSGEAFF.

There are a few counts of this clonotype. The V and J genes are TRBV7-6 and TRBJ2-1; the match to TRBD2 covers 14 bases. V shed 2 bases and J 6 bases; nucleotides not matched to a gene: 6. Per germline, CDR1 SGHVS and CDR2 FNYEAQ. The CDR3 is 17 amino acids. CDR3 DNA sequence: TGTGCCAGCAGCTTACCTCGAGGGACTAGCGGGGGCAATGAGCAGTTCTTC. Protein sequence: CASSLPRGTSGGNEQFF. Full variable domain (outside the CDR3, taken from reference TRBV7-6 and TRBJ2-1): GAGVSQSPRYKVTKRGQDVALRCDPISGHVSLYWYRQALGQGPEFLTYFNYEAQQDKSGLPNDRFSAERPEGSISTLTIQRTEQRDSAMYRCASSLPRGTSGGNEQFFGPGTRLTVL.

This clonotype was seen at least ten times. The V call is TRBV20-1, the J call TRBJ2-3, with D tentatively TRBD1 or TRBD2 (5 bases each). Per the germline V gene, CDR1 is DFQATT and CDR2 is SNEGSKA (reference sequence). The CDR3 loop spans 14 amino acids. Trimming took 1 base from V and 3 from J, leaving 11 bases between them. The CDR3 loop is CSARGGLWTDTQYF. The CDR3 DNA follows: TGCAGTGCTAGAGGGGGGTTGTGGACAGATACGCAGTATTTT.

The rearrangement uses TRBV28 and TRBJ2-3; tentatively, D is TRBD2 (5 bases). CDR1 and CDR2 (germline): MDHEN, SYDVKM. The CDR3 totals 12 residues. Deletions cut 6 bases from V and 6 bases from J, with 10 bases between. The CDR3 loop reads CASRQLGDTQYF. Written as DNA, the CDR3 is TGTGCCAGCAGACAACTAGGCGATACGCAGTATTTT.

This clonotype has a count of ten or more. CDR3 region: CSVVGGGRWEQYF. The CDR3 bases are TGCAGCGTTGTTGGCGGAGGACGCTGGGAGCAGTACTTC. The chain uses TRBV29-1 and TRBJ2-7; weak D call: TRBD2 (5 bases). The CDR3 has 13 amino acids. Germline CDR1 is SQVTM and CDR2 is ANQGSEA. The V end was cut by 4 bases, the J end by 7 bases, with 17 bases between.

This clonotype occurred many times. CDR3 region: CASNGPREQYF. CDR3 DNA sequence: TGTGCCAGCAACGGACCCCGAGAGCAGTACTTC. The J gene is TRBJ2-7, the V gene TRBV6-1; no reliable D call. The germline gives CDR1 MNHNS, CDR2 SASEGT. The V end was cut by 7 bases, the J end by 7 bases, with 11 bases between. The length of the CDR3 is 11 residues.

The V and J genes are TRBV4-3 and TRBJ2-2; 7 bases line up with TRBD2. Trimming removed 0 bases from V and 3 bases from J; junction bases left unmatched: 4. The CDR3 is 16 residues long. The germline V gene has CDR1 LGHNA and CDR2 YSLEER. For the CDR3, the DNA is TGCGCCAGCAGCCAAGAGAGCGGGGCCTACACCGGGGAGCTGTTTTTT. Translating gives CASSQESGAYTGELFF.

This chain connects TRBV20-1 to TRBJ2-1; D is uncertain. Germline V gene sequence: CDR1 DFQATT, CDR2 SNEGSKA (reference sequence). This CDR3 is built from 11 residues. Trimming took 8 bases from V and 8 from J, leaving 13 bases between them. CDR3 amino acids: CSIRVSDEQFF. The CDR3 DNA reads as TGCAGTATTAGAGTATCCGATGAGCAGTTCTTC.

The genes are TRBV28 and TRBJ2-7; a possible D gene is TRBD1 (5 bases). Germline lookup yields CDR1 MDHEN and CDR2 SYDVKM. V lost 6 bases to trimming and J lost 3 bases, with 15 bases between them. This CDR3 has 14 residues. The CDR3 nucleotides read TGTGCCAGCAGAAGACAGTCCGTAGGCTACGAGCAGTACTTC. Amino acid sequence: CASRRQSVGYEQYF.

This clonotype was seen repeatedly, ten times or more. The chain uses TRBV5-1 and TRBJ1-1; D may be TRBD1 (6 bases). The V and J ends lost 1 base and 7 bases respectively, with 14 bases between them. Looked up from germline, CDR1 is SGHRS and CDR2 is YFSETQ. This CDR3 has 14 residues. CDR3 DNA sequence: TGCGCCAGCAGCTTGACGGACAGACCGAGTGAAGCTTTCTTT. This sequence encodes CASSLTDRPSEAFF.

This rearrangement joins TRBV20-1 to TRBJ2-3; D is perhaps TRBD2 (6 bases). CDR1 and CDR2 (germline): DFQATT, SNEGSKA (reference sequence). V was cut by 3 bases and J by 4 bases, with 17 bases left in between. This CDR3 is 15 amino acids long. CDR3 DNA sequence: TGCAGTGCTAGCTCCCTCCTAGCGATCCCAGATACGCAGTATTTT. Protein: CSASSLLAIPDTQYF.